This T cell receptor beta chain originates from a study of tumor-infiltrating lymphocytes in glioblastoma multiforme. CDR1 is DFQATT and CDR2 is SNEGSKA in the germline V gene (reference sequence). This CDR3 spans 13 amino acids. V shed 6 bases and J shed 6 bases, with 17 bases lying between them. TCRB libraries came from RNA via three nested multiplex PCR rounds. MiXCR, run by TCRdb on the multiplex PCR reads, gives a single entry per CDR3 protein. The data contain nearly 8,500 distinct CDR3 sequences, over 60% of them singletons. The gene calls are TRBV20-1 and TRBJ1-2, with D uncertain. Sequencing input: brain tumor tissue. This sequence was found in a male donor with glioblastoma. The CDR3 DNA reads TGCAGTGCCCCGCGTGGGCCCTATGATGGCTACACCTTC. Residues: CSAPRGPYDGYTF.